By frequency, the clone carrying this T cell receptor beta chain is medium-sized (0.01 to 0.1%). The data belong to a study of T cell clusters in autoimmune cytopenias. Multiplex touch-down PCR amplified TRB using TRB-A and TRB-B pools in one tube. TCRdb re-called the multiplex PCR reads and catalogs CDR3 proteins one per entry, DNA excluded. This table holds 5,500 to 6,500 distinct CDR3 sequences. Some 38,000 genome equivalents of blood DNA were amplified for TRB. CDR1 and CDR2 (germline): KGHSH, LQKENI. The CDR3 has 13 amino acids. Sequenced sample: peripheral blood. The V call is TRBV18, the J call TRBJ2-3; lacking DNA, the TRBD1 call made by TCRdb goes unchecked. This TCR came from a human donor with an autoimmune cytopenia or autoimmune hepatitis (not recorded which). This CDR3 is CASLRQTTDTQYF.